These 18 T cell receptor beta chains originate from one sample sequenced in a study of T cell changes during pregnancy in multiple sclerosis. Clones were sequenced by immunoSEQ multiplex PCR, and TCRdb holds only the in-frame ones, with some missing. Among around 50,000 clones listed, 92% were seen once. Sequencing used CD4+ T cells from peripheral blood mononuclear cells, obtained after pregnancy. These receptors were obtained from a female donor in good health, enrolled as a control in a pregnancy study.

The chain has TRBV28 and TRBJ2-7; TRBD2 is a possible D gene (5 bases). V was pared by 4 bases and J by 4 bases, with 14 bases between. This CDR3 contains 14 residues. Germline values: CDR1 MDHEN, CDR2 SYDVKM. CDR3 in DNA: TGTGCCAGCAGTTCCGGAGGAAGGCCTTACGAGCAGTACTTC. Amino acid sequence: CASSSGGRPYEQYF.

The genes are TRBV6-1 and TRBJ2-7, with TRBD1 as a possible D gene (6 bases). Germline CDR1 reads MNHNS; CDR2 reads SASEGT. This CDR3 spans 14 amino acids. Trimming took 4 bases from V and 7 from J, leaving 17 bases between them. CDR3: CASSAVGGRGEQYF. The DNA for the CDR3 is TGTGCCAGCAGTGCCGTTGGGGGCCGAGGAGAGCAGTACTTC.

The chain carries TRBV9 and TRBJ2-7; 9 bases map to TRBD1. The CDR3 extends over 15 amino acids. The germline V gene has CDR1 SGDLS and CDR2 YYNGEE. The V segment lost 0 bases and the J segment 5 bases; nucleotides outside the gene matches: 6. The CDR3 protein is CASSVGTGVSDEQYF. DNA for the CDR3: TGTGCCAGCAGCGTAGGGACAGGGGTGAGCGACGAGCAGTACTTC. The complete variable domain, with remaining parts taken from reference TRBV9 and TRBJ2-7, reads DSGVTQTPKHLITATGQRVTLRCSPRSGDLSVYWYQQSLDQGLQFLIQYYNGEERAKGNILERFSAQQFPDLHSELNLSSLELGDSALYFCASSVGTGVSDEQYFGPGTRLTVT.

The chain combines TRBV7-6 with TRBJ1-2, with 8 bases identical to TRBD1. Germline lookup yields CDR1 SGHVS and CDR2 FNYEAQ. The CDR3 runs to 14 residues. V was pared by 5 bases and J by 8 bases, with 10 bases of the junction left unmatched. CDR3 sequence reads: CASSAEPGGAGYTF. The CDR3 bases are TGTGCCAGCAGCGCCGAACCAGGGGGCGCAGGCTACACCTTC.

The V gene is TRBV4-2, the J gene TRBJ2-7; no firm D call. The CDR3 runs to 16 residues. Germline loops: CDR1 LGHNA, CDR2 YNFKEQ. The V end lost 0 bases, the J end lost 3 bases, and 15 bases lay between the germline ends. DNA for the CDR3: TGTGCCAGCAGCCAAGATCGGGTAGCTGGTAGCTACGAGCAGTACTTC. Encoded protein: CASSQDRVAGSYEQYF.

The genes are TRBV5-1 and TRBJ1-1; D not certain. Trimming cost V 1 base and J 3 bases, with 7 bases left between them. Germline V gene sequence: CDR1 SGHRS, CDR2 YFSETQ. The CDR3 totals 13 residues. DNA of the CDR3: TGCGCCAGCAGCTTGAACCGGGACACTGAAGCTTTCTTT. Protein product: CASSLNRDTEAFF.

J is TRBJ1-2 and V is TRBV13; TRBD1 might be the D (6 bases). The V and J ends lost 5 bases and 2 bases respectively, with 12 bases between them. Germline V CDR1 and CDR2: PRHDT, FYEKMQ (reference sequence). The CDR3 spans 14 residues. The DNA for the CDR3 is TGTGCCAGCAGCGGTTCGGGGGGCAACTATGGCTACACCTTC. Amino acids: CASSGSGGNYGYTF.

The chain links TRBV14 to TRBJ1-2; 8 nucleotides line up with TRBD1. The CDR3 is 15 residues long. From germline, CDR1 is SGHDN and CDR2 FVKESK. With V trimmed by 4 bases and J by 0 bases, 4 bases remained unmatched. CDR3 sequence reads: CASSLQGGTNYGYTF. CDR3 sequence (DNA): TGTGCCAGCAGCCTACAGGGGGGGACTAACTATGGCTACACCTTC.

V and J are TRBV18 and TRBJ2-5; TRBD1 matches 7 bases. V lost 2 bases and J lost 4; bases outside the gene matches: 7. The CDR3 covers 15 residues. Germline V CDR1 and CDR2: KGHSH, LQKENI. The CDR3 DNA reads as TGTGCCAGCTCACCAGGGTTAAGGGGGCGAGAGACCCAGTACTTC. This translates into CASSPGLRGRETQYF.

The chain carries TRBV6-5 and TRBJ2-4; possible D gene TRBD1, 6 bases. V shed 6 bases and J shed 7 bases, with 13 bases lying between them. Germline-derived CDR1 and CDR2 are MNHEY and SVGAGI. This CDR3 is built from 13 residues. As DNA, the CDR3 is TGTGCCAGCAGGTGGCGAGGGGGTAACATTCAGTACTTC. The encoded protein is CASRWRGGNIQYF.

In nucleotides, the CDR3 is TGTGCCAGCAGCGTAGGGCGGACTAGCAACAATGAGCAGTTCTTC. This codes for CASSVGRTSNNEQFF. The rearrangement uses TRBV9 and TRBJ2-1; TRBD2 aligns across 8 bases. Looked up from germline, CDR1 is SGDLS and CDR2 is YYNGEE. The CDR3 is made up of 15 amino acids. After removal of 0 bases from V and 5 bases from J, the junction contained 4 bases not matched to a gene. Looking up the rest from reference TRBV9 and TRBJ2-1 gives the full variable domain: DSGVTQTPKHLITATGQRVTLRCSPRSGDLSVYWYQQSLDQGLQFLIQYYNGEERAKGNILERFSAQQFPDLHSELNLSSLELGDSALYFCASSVGRTSNNEQFFGPGTRLTVL.

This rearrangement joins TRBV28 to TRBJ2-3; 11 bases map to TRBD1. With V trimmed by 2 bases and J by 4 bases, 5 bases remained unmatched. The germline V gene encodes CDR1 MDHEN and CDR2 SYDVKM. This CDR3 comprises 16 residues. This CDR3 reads CASSLPDRGLSDTQYF. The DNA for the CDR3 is TGTGCCAGCAGTTTACCGGACAGGGGGCTATCAGATACGCAGTATTTT.

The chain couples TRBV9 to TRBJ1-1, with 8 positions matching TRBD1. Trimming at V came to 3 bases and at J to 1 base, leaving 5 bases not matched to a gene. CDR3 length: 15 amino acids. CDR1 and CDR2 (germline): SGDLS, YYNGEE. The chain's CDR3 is CASSATGGWNTEAFF. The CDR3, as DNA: TGTGCCAGCAGCGCTACAGGGGGGTGGAACACTGAAGCTTTCTTT.

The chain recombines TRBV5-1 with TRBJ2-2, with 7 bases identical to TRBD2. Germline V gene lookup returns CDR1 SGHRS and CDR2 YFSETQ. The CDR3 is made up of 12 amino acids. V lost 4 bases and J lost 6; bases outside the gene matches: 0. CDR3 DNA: TGCGCCAGCAGCCGGGAGGCCGGGGAGCTGTTTTTT. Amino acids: CASSREAGELFF.

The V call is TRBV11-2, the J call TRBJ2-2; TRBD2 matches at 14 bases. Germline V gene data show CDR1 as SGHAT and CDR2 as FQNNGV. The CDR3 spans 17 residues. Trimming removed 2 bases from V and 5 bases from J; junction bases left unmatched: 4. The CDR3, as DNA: TGTGCCAGCAGCTTACTGGGACTAGCGGGAGATACCGGGGAGCTGTTTTTT. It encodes CASSLLGLAGDTGELFF.

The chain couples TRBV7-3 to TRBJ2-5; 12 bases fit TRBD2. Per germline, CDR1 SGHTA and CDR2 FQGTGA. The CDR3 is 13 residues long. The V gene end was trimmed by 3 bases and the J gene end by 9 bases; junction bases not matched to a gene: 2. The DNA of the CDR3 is TGTGCCAGCAGCTTCTCTAGCGGGGGGGCCCAGTACTTC. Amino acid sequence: CASSFSSGGAQYF.

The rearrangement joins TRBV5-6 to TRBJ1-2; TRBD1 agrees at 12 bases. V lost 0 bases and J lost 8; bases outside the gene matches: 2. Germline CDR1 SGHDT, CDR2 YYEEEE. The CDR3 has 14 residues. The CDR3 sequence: CASSLAGTGGGYTF. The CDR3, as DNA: TGTGCCAGCAGCTTGGCCGGGACAGGGGGCGGCTACACCTTC.

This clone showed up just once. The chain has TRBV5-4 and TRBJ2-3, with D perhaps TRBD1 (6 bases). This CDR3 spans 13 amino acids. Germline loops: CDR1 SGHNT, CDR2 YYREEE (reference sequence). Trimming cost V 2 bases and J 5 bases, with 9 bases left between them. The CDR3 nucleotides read TGTGCCAGCAGCTTCTCAGGGGAAGATACGCAGTATTTT. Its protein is CASSFSGEDTQYF.